These 9 T cell receptor beta chains were all obtained from the same sample, sequenced in a study of long-term antiretroviral therapy in people with HIV. An immunoSEQ assay, version v3.0, was performed at survey level. Assay used: immunoSEQ multiplex PCR; TCRdb lists only in-frame clones, some missing. The sample includes about 19,000 clones, less than 85% seen only once; the top ten take approximately 15%. The sequencing here drew on unsorted PBMCs, taken 0.5 years before starting antiretroviral therapy. These receptors all come from a woman aged 45-59 years with HIV.

The chain uses TRBV6-1 and TRBJ2-1, with TRBD2 identical over 7 bases. This CDR3 spans 15 amino acids. The germline V gene encodes CDR1 MNHNS and CDR2 SASEGT. V lost 3 bases, J lost 9 bases, and 11 bases stayed unmatched. CDR3 bases: TGTGCCAGCAGTGAGGTCGGTCGGGGGGTTAGTGAGCAGTTCTTC. It codes for CASSEVGRGVSEQFF.

V usage is TRBV30 and J usage is TRBJ2-7, with 9 bases matching TRBD1. CDR1 is GTSNPN and CDR2 is SVGIG in the germline V gene (reference sequence). This CDR3 comprises 15 residues. V lost 7 bases and J lost 3; bases outside the gene matches: 13. Here the CDR3 DNA reads TGTGCCTCCCCCTGGGGGACAGGGCGAAGCTACGAGCAGTACGTC. Translation: CASPWGTGRSYEQYV.

The J gene is TRBJ2-1, the V gene TRBV5-1; no clear D. V lost 0 bases and J 0 bases, leaving 13 bases between the germline ends. This CDR3 spans 17 amino acids. The germline CDR1 and CDR2 sequences are SGHRS and YFSETQ. The CDR3 nucleotides are TGCGCCAGCAGCTTGGTCCCGCGGTCGAGCTCCTACAATGAGCAGTTCTTC. Its translation is CASSLVPRSSSYNEQFF.

The chain links TRBV7-9 to TRBJ1-2; no clear D gene. The ends were cut back, 1 base at V and 5 bases at J, with 5 bases in the middle. Germline V gene data show CDR1 as SEHNR and CDR2 as FQNEAQ (reference sequence). This CDR3 is 12 amino acids long. The CDR3 loop is CASSLEGYGYTF. CDR3 in DNA: TGTGCCAGCAGCTTAGAAGGGTATGGCTACACCTTC.

This chain uses TRBV6-4 with TRBJ1-2; 7 bases are a match to TRBD1. This CDR3 is 13 amino acids long. The trim removed 4 bases at V and 8 bases at J, leaving 7 bases unmatched. From germline, CDR1 is MRHNA and CDR2 SNTAGT. Here the CDR3 DNA reads TGTGCCAGCAGTGCTACGGGACAGCAGGGCTACACCTTC. As protein: CASSATGQQGYTF.

The CDR3 region is CASSLMWGGEQYV. The CDR3 DNA is TGTGCCAGCAGCTTGATGTGGGGAGGGGAGCAGTACGTC. The rearrangement joins TRBV5-5 to TRBJ2-7; 7 bases are a match to TRBD2. The CDR3 consists of 13 residues. V shed 1 base and J 7 bases; nucleotides not matched to a gene: 5. Germline V CDR1 and CDR2: SGHKS, YYEKEE (reference sequence).

This chain connects TRBV18 to TRBJ1-5; possible D gene TRBD1, 5 bases. This CDR3 is built from 14 residues. V lost 3 bases and J 6 bases, leaving 12 bases between the germline ends. CDR1 and CDR2 from the germline V gene are KGHSH and LQKENI. The CDR3 here is CASSPGASGQPQHF. CDR3 nucleotides: TGTGCCAGCTCACCCGGGGCCTCCGGTCAGCCCCAGCATTTT.

This chain joins TRBV2 and TRBJ1-4, with 10 bases lining up with TRBD1. CDR1 is SNHLY, CDR2 FYNNEI, per germline. The CDR3 consists of 14 residues. Trimming at V came to 7 bases and at J to 6 bases, leaving 5 bases not matched to a gene. Written as DNA, the CDR3 is TGTGCCAGCACCTCGGACAGGGGGTATGAAAAACTGTTTTTT. Its translation: CASTSDRGYEKLFF.

The rearrangement joins TRBV5-1 to TRBJ2-1; possible D gene TRBD2, 5 bases. Looked up from germline, CDR1 is SGHRS and CDR2 is YFSETQ. Trimming took off 2 bases at V and 3 bases at J, with 18 bases between the two ends. The CDR3 is 17 residues long. Written as DNA, the CDR3 is TGCGCCAGCAGCTTAAACCGACTATCGCGGAGCTACAATGAGCAGTTCTTC. Translating gives CASSLNRLSRSYNEQFF.